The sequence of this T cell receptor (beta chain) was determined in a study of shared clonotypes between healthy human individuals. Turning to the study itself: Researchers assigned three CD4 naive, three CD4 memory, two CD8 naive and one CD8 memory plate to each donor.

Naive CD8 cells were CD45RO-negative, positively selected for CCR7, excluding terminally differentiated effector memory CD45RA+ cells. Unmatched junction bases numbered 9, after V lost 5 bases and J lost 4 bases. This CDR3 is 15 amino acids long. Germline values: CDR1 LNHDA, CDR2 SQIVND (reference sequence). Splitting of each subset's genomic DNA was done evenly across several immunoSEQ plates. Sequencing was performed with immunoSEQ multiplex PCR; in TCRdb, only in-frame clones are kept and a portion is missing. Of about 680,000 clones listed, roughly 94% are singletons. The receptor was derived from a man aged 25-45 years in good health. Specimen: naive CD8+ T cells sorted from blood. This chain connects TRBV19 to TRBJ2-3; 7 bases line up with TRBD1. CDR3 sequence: CASSVYGQVSDTQYF. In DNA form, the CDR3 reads TGTGCCAGTAGTGTTTACGGACAGGTTTCAGATACGCAGTATTTT.